A single sample gave rise to the 13 T cell receptor beta chains below, sequenced in a study of OX40 agonist ivuxolimab in advanced cancers. Assay used: immunoSEQ multiplex PCR; TCRdb lists only in-frame clones, some missing. Altogether over 25,000 clones are present, 65% to 90% being singletons, with the ten largest covering 32%. The sample here was CD4+ or CD8+ T cells sorted from blood, taken in a trial of the OX40 agonist ivuxolimab. The source is an adult with an advanced solid tumor such as melanoma, head and neck, liver or kidney cancer.

This clone was counted a few times. The genes are TRBV5-5 and TRBJ1-2; D is perhaps TRBD1 (5 bases). The germline CDR1 and CDR2 sequences are SGHKS and YYEKEE (reference sequence). This CDR3 spans 15 amino acids. V was shortened by 3 bases and J by 8 bases, with 20 bases between the two germline ends. The DNA of the CDR3 is TGTGCCAGCAGCTCAGAAACCGGGACCTATAGAGGCTACACCTTC. Translating gives CASSSETGTYRGYTF.

The rearrangement links TRBV7-8 to TRBJ2-3; the D is unclear. Trimming removed 5 bases at V and 0 bases at J, with 9 bases between. CDR3 length: 14 amino acids. Per germline, CDR1 SGHVS and CDR2 FQNEAQ. The CDR3 nucleotides are TGTGCCAGCAGCGTGATCCCTAGCACAGATACGCAGTATTTT. Its protein is CASSVIPSTDTQYF. The full variable domain, rest sourced from reference TRBV7-8 and TRBJ2-3, is GAGVSQSPRYKVAKRGQDVALRCDPISGHVSLFWYQQALGQGPEFLTYFQNEAQLDKSGLPSDRFFAERPEGSVSTLKIQRTQQEDSAVYLCASSVIPSTDTQYFGPGTRLTVL.

The rearrangement uses TRBV30 and TRBJ2-7; 8 bases match TRBD2. CDR3 size: 14 residues. Per germline, CDR1 GTSNPN and CDR2 SVGIG (reference sequence). J was trimmed by 4 bases and V by 5 bases; bases with no gene match: 10. CDR3 nucleotides: TGTGCCTGGCAATCCGGAGCGGGAGTGTACGAGCAGTACTTC. Encoded protein: CAWQSGAGVYEQYF.

The genes are TRBV27 and TRBJ2-1; D possibly corresponds to TRBD2 (6 bases). Germline V CDR1 and CDR2: MNHEY, SMNVEV (reference sequence). This CDR3 contains 15 residues. Trimming removed 6 bases at V and 7 bases at J, with 19 bases between. The DNA of the CDR3 is TGTGCCAGCAGCCCCTCCCAGGGAGGTAATAATGAGCAGTTCTTC. Translating it yields CASSPSQGGNNEQFF.

This chain uses TRBV19 with TRBJ1-1; D gene unclear. The germline V and J ends were trimmed by 1 base and 2 bases, with 11 bases remaining between them. Germline lookup yields CDR1 LNHDA and CDR2 SQIVND (reference sequence). CDR3 length equals 15 residues. The CDR3 DNA is TGTGCCAGTAGTATAGGTTCCCAGTTTAACACTGAAGCTTTCTTT. It encodes CASSIGSQFNTEAFF.

The rearrangement links TRBV10-3 to TRBJ2-7; perhaps TRBD1 as D (6 bases). CDR3 length equals 12 residues. The V gene's germline CDR1 is ENHRY and CDR2 SYGVKD. Deletions cut 8 bases from V and 4 bases from J, with 12 bases between. The CDR3 coding sequence is TGTGCCATCGGAACAGGGCGGTACGAGCAGTACTTC. Encoded protein: CAIGTGRYEQYF.

The rearrangement uses TRBV29-1 and TRBJ2-3; 9 nucleotides match TRBD2. Germline trimming cut 7 bases from V and 2 bases from J; bases unmatched to any gene: 4. Germline CDR1 and CDR2: SQVTM and ANQGSEA. CDR3 length: 13 residues. The CDR3 here is CSARLADTDTQYF. As DNA, the CDR3 is TGCAGCGCCCGACTAGCGGACACAGATACGCAGTATTTT.

This chain joins TRBV27 and TRBJ2-3, with D unresolved. CDR3 length: 12 residues. Germline V gene sequence: CDR1 MNHEY, CDR2 SMNVEV (reference sequence). Between the trimmed V and J ends, which lost 5 bases and 5 bases, there was a span of 8 bases. CDR3 coding DNA: TGTGCCAGCAGTCATCTACTAGATACGCAGTATTTT. This translates into CASSHLLDTQYF.

This clone was observed once. This chain connects TRBV4-1 to TRBJ2-5; the D is unclear. The CDR3 loop spans 16 amino acids. Trimming pared 0 bases from V and 1 base from J, leaving 12 bases between. CDR1 is MGHRA, CDR2 YSYEKL, per germline. The CDR3, as DNA: TGCGCCAGCAGCCAAGAATTTGGATCGGCCCAAGAGACCCAGTACTTC. The encoded protein is CASSQEFGSAQETQYF.

The gene calls are TRBV7-9 and TRBJ2-5; maybe TRBD1 (8 bases). The end of the DNA aligns better with TRBJ2-7, so the J call may be wrong. CDR3 length: 13 amino acids. The V gene's germline CDR1 is SEHNR and CDR2 FQNEAQ (reference sequence). The CDR3: CASRRGTGYEQYF. The CDR3 region has the DNA TGTGCCAGCAGGCGGGGGACAGGCTACGAGCAGTACTTC.

This clone was picked up one time. As DNA, the CDR3 is TGTGCCAGCAGCGTAACCCCCGCGCCGCAGATATACAATGAGCAGTTCTTC. This encodes CASSVTPAPQIYNEQFF. This rearrangement joins TRBV9 to TRBJ2-1; D gene unclear. V was clipped by 1 base and J by 4 bases, with 18 bases between them. The germline V gene has CDR1 SGDLS and CDR2 YYNGEE. This CDR3 comprises 17 residues.

This chain joins TRBV29-1 and TRBJ1-2, with D tentatively TRBD1 (5 bases). Germline V gene sequence: CDR1 SQVTM, CDR2 ANQGSEA. This CDR3 comprises 16 residues. Trimming took 4 bases from V and 2 from J, leaving 20 bases between them. CDR3 nucleotides: TGCAGCGTTGCCGGATCGGGTGTAGGGGAAAACTATGGCTACACCTTC. Its translation: CSVAGSGVGENYGYTF.

The V call is TRBV11-2, the J call TRBJ2-7; TRBD1 or TRBD2 may be the D gene (5 bases each). The ends were cut back, 5 bases at V and 9 bases at J, with 20 bases in the middle. CDR1 SGHAT and CDR2 FQNNGV come from the germline V gene. This CDR3 spans 14 amino acids. For the CDR3, the DNA is TGTGCCAGCAGCCACCGGGACGACCCACGGCCGCAGTACTTC. Amino acid sequence: CASSHRDDPRPQYF.